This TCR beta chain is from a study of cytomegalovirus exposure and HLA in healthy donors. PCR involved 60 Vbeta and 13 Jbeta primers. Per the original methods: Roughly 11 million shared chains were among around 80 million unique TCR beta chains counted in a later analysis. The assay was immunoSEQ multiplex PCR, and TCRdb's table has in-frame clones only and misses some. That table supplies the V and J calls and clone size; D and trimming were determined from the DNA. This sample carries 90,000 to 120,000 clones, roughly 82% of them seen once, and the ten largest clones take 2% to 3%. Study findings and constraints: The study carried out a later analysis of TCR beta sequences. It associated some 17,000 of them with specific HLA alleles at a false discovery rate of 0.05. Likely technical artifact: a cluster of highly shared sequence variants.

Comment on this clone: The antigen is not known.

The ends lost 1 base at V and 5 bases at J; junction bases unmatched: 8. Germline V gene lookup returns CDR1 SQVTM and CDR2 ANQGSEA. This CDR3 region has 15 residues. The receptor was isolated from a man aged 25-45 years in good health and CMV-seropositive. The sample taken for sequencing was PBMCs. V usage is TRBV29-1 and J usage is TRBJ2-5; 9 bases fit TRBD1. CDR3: CSVEAGQGLAETQYF. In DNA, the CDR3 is TGCAGCGTTGAAGCCGGACAGGGGTTAGCGGAGACCCAGTACTTC.